These 21 T cell receptor beta chains share one sample of origin, sequenced in a study of control samples from healthy donors and cancer patients. Using immunoSEQ multiplex PCR, the repertoire was profiled, and TCRdb retains in-frame clones only, with some absent. The sample consists of around 29,000 clones, around 80% of them appearing once. Sequenced input: PBMCs. The origin of the receptors is a man aged 60 to 75 with head and neck cancer.

This clone was recorded once. The chain couples TRBV13 to TRBJ2-5; a possible D gene is TRBD2 (6 bases). V was pared by 3 bases and J by 5 bases, with 19 bases between. CDR3 length equals 16 residues. Germline V gene sequence: CDR1 PRHDT, CDR2 FYEKMQ (reference sequence). This chain's CDR3 is CASSFSSQGGPETQYF. Here the CDR3 DNA reads TGTGCCAGCAGCTTCTCATCACAAGGAGGGCCGGAGACCCAGTACTTC.

V and J are TRBV19 and TRBJ2-5; 11 bases align to TRBD2. Germline-derived CDR1 and CDR2 are LNHDA and SQIVND (reference sequence). Unmatched junction bases numbered 6, after V lost 7 bases and J lost 5 bases. CDR3 length: 14 amino acids. The CDR3 DNA is TGTGCCAGTACAACTAGCGGGAGTTTCGAGACCCAGTACTTC. It translates to CASTTSGSFETQYF.

The chain has TRBV3-1 (or the pseudogene TRBV3-2) and TRBJ1-3; 8 nucleotides match TRBD1. J gave up 2 bases and V 6 bases, and 0 bases lay outside the gene matches. CDR3 length: 13 residues. Germline V gene lookup returns CDR1 LGHDT and CDR2 YNNKEL (reference sequence). The DNA for the CDR3 is TGTGCCAGCAGGACAGGGGCTGGAAACACCATATATTTT. Protein: CASRTGAGNTIYF.

V usage is TRBV5-1 and J usage is TRBJ2-3; possibly TRBD1 for D (5 bases). Germline V gene sequence: CDR1 SGHRS, CDR2 YFSETQ. The CDR3 spans 14 residues. The V end lost 5 bases, the J end lost 3 bases, and 13 bases lay between the germline ends. The CDR3, as DNA: TGCGCCAGCAGGGCAGGGATTAGTACAGATACGCAGTATTTT. Residues: CASRAGISTDTQYF.

The chain has TRBV27 and TRBJ1-1; D gene unclear. Germline CDR1 reads MNHEY; CDR2 reads SMNVEV (reference sequence). The V gene lost 7 bases and the J gene lost 8 bases, with 20 bases spanning the gap. This CDR3 is built from 14 residues. CDR3 bases: TGTGCCAGCAAAGGAGTCTCCCAGCCAGCCGAAGCTTTCTTT. Translation: CASKGVSQPAEAFF.

The CDR3 region is CASSLQHGYTF. DNA of the CDR3: TGTGCCAGCAGCTTGCAGCATGGCTACACCTTC. The chain employs TRBV5-5 and TRBJ1-2; D is unresolved. Deletions cut 1 base from V and 6 bases from J, with 4 bases between. The germline gives CDR1 SGHKS, CDR2 YYEKEE (reference sequence). This CDR3 is built from 11 residues.

The sample holds a few counts of this clone. This sequence joins TRBV5-6 and TRBJ2-1; 8 bases match TRBD1. This CDR3 region has 15 residues. Trimming at V came to 4 bases and at J to 5 bases, leaving 8 bases not matched to a gene. Germline V gives CDR1 SGHDT, CDR2 YYEEEE. CDR3 loop: CASSNIRTGNNEQFF. The CDR3, as DNA: TGTGCCAGCAGCAACATAAGGACAGGGAACAATGAGCAGTTCTTC. Based on the CDR3 plus reference TRBV5-6 and TRBJ2-1, the full variable domain is DAGVTQSPTHLIKTRGQQVTLRCSPKSGHDTVSWYQQALGQGPQFIFQYYEEEERQRGNFPDRFSGHQFPNYSSELNVNALLLGDSALYLCASSNIRTGNNEQFFGPGTRLTVL.

This clone showed up just a few times. This chain connects TRBV7-8 to TRBJ2-1, with TRBD2 matching over 7 bases. The CDR3 spans 15 residues. V was pared by 5 bases and J by 6 bases, with 10 bases of the junction left unmatched. The germline V gene has CDR1 SGHVS and CDR2 FQNEAQ. CDR3 sequence: CASSGRDGRFNEQFF. CDR3 sequence (DNA): TGTGCCAGCAGCGGACGGGACGGGAGGTTCAATGAGCAGTTCTTC.

V is TRBV7-2 and J is TRBJ2-4; D perhaps matches TRBD2 (5 bases). The CDR3 consists of 16 residues. From germline, CDR1 is SGHTA and CDR2 FQGNSA. Trimming took 1 base from V and 0 from J, leaving 10 bases between them. The DNA for the CDR3 is TGTGCCAGCAGCTTAGGAGGGAGTAGAGCCAAAAACATTCAGTACTTC. Protein: CASSLGGSRAKNIQYF.

The rearrangement uses TRBV24-1 and TRBJ2-5; 7 positions agree with TRBD2. There are 17 residues in the CDR3. Germline CDR1 and CDR2: KGHDR and SFDVKD. Unmatched junction bases numbered 10, after V lost 4 bases and J lost 0 bases. As DNA, the CDR3 is TGTGCCACCAGTGAGGGGGGGACGGGGGTTTACCAAGAGACCCAGTACTTC. This codes for CATSEGGTGVYQETQYF.

This clone was recorded only once. The chain recombines TRBV7-9 with TRBJ2-2; D is possibly TRBD1 or TRBD2 (5 bases each). Trimming took off 3 bases at V and 2 bases at J, with 10 bases between the two ends. Germline values: CDR1 SEHNR, CDR2 FQNEAQ (reference sequence). There are 15 residues in the CDR3. The DNA of the CDR3 is TGTGCCAGCAGCTTGGGACGGCCTAACACCGGGGAGCTGTTTTTT. This gives the protein CASSLGRPNTGELFF.

The genes are TRBV5-6 and TRBJ2-1, with D uncertain. Trimming shortened V by 0 bases and J by 5 bases, and 9 bases separated the two germline ends. The V gene's germline CDR1 is SGHDT and CDR2 YYEEEE. The CDR3 totals 14 residues. The CDR3 loop is CASSLDLGDNEQFF. The CDR3 DNA follows: TGTGCCAGCAGCTTGGATTTGGGTGACAATGAGCAGTTCTTC.

The chain is built from TRBV7-2 and TRBJ2-7, with D perhaps given as TRBD1 or TRBD2 (5 bases each). V lost 4 bases and J 0 bases, leaving 19 bases between the germline ends. CDR3 length: 17 amino acids. Germline V lookup: CDR1 SGHTA, CDR2 FQGNSA. This chain's CDR3 is CASSSEGVGTNSYEQYF. The CDR3 DNA sequence: TGTGCCAGCAGCTCGGAAGGCGTAGGGACCAACTCCTACGAGCAGTACTTC. Supplemented by reference TRBV7-2 and TRBJ2-7, the full variable domain reads GAGVSQSPSNKVTEKGKDVELRCDPISGHTALYWYRQSLGQGLEFLIYFQGNSAPDKSGLPSDRFSAERTGGSVSTLTIQRTQQEDSAVYLCASSSEGVGTNSYEQYFGPGTRLTVT.

V usage is TRBV27 and J usage is TRBJ2-7; no reliable D call. This CDR3 comprises 16 residues. Germline-derived CDR1 and CDR2 are MNHEY and SMNVEV (reference sequence). Trimming shortened V by 5 bases and J by 2 bases, and 19 bases separated the two germline ends. This CDR3 reads CASSHNSQANTYEQYF. The CDR3, as DNA: TGTGCCAGCAGTCATAATTCCCAGGCAAATACCTACGAGCAGTACTTC.

To note about this clone: At one of its ends the junction is not consistent with the germline gene, which may arise from a read error. This sequence joins TRBV23-1 and TRBJ2-7; D not resolved. TRBV23-1 is placed among ORFs of uncertain function. The length of the CDR3 is 8 residues. The CDR3 is CASSQCQF. CDR3 DNA: TGCGCCAGCAGTCAATGTCAGTTC.

The CDR3 loop is CASSQDLRGGNQPQHF. The CDR3 bases are TGCGCCAGCAGCCAAGATCTCAGGGGGGGCAATCAGCCCCAGCATTTT. This chain links TRBV4-3 with TRBJ1-5, with 7 nucleotides matching TRBD1. The trim removed 0 bases at V and 2 bases at J, leaving 4 bases unmatched. CDR1 is LGHNA, CDR2 YSLEER, per germline. The CDR3 totals 16 residues.

This chain links TRBV5-6 with TRBJ2-1; 12 bases map to TRBD2. Germline V lookup: CDR1 SGHDT, CDR2 YYEEEE. The CDR3 consists of 16 residues. V gave up 3 bases and J gave up 4 bases; unmatched junction bases: 5. DNA of the CDR3: TGTGCCAGCAGCTGGGGAGGACTAGCGGGATACAATGAGCAGTTCTTC. Its protein product is CASSWGGLAGYNEQFF.

The J gene is TRBJ2-7, the V gene TRBV10-2, with 12 bases aligning to TRBD2. The length of the CDR3 is 15 residues. Unmatched junction bases numbered 3, after V lost 4 bases and J lost 2 bases. Germline V gene lookup returns CDR1 WSHSY and CDR2 SAAADI. The CDR3 region has the DNA TGCGCCAGCAGTGCCGGACTAGCGGGGCCCTACGAGCAGTACTTC. As protein: CASSAGLAGPYEQYF.

The chain combines TRBV7-9 with TRBJ1-1; D gene uncertain. The CDR3 is 15 residues long. Germline loops: CDR1 SEHNR, CDR2 FQNEAQ (reference sequence). Deletions cut 1 base from V and 1 base from J, with 10 bases between. The CDR3 DNA is TGTGCCAGCAGCTTAGGATTGAGCGAGAACACTGAAGCTTTCTTT. Translating gives CASSLGLSENTEAFF.

V usage is TRBV10-3 and J usage is TRBJ1-2; the D is unclear. Deletions cut 8 bases from V and 4 bases from J, with 11 bases between. The CDR3 contains 12 residues. Germline V gives CDR1 ENHRY, CDR2 SYGVKD. The CDR3, as DNA: TGTGCCATCCTCAGGCCGATCTATGGCTACACCTTC. Translating it yields CAILRPIYGYTF.

The genes are TRBV28 and TRBJ1-2; 8 nucleotides line up with TRBD1. CDR1 is MDHEN and CDR2 is SYDVKM in the germline V gene. The V and J ends lost 4 bases and 6 bases, in that order; junction bases with no gene match: 4. The CDR3 is 13 residues long. CDR3 loop: CASSYGRGHGYTF. CDR3 sequence (DNA): TGTGCCAGCAGTTACGGCAGGGGGCATGGCTACACCTTC.